What follows is one T cell receptor (beta chain) and its context. Antigen unknown. There are 14 residues in the CDR3. The ends were cut back, 5 bases at V and 1 base at J, with 11 bases in the middle. The germline V gene encodes CDR1 MNHEY and CDR2 SVGAGI. The data originate from a study of OX40 agonist ivuxolimab in advanced cancers. Study as a whole: Every 2 weeks, ivuxolimab was infused into the patients intravenously at between 0.01 and 10 mg/kg. Patients in dose escalation had liver, melanoma, kidney or head and neck cancers. Three partial responders included one hepatocellular carcinoma patient and two cutaneous melanoma patients.

Repertoires were generated with immunoSEQ multiplex PCR, while TCRdb's copy carries only in-frame clones and drops some. The sample holds 50,000 or so clones, around 84% seen once. The study's findings and limits: CD4+ T cells averaged fewer expanded clones than CD8+ T cells.

The sequences come from CD4+ or CD8+ T cells sorted from blood, collected in a trial of the OX40 agonist ivuxolimab. The TCR comes from an adult with an advanced solid tumor such as melanoma, head and neck, liver or kidney cancer. The genes are TRBV6-5 and TRBJ1-1; D is undetermined. The CDR3 loop is CASSQDMANTEAFF. For the CDR3, the DNA is TGTGCCAGCAGTCAAGACATGGCGAACACTGAAGCTTTCTTT.